In this sample, the clone carrying this TCR beta chain turned up many times. These data are taken from a study of response to subunit inactivated influenza vaccine. TCRdb passed the RT-PCR reads through MiXCR, listing each CDR3 protein once. The data contain roughly 620,000 distinct CDR3 sequences, about 11% of them singletons. CDR1 and CDR2 from the germline V gene are SGDLS and YYNGEE. Trimming shortened V by 0 bases and J by 10 bases, and 20 bases separated the two germline ends. This CDR3 has 17 amino acids. These sequences were also reported in another study, on T cells expressing NK-cell markers. That work adds: Template switching by 5'RACE with UMIs generated the TCR beta cDNA.

The chain carries TRBV9 and TRBJ1-6, with D uncertain. This clonotype originated in a man aged 45 to 65 who received an inactivated influenza vaccine. Sequenced here: PBMCs from blood, sampled on the day of vaccination. The CDR3 loop reads CASSVESIPGLGSPLHF. The CDR3 coding sequence is TGTGCCAGCAGCGTAGAATCTATCCCAGGTCTGGGCTCACCCCTCCACTTT.